This T cell receptor beta chain emerged from a study of blood T cells in healthy people across ages. Study outcomes and limitations: Among T cells, TCR beta diversity per million cells dropped roughly linearly as age rose. It was the long-lived donors that had more naive CD4+ cells and higher diversity than aged donors.

Total RNA amounts of at least 6 micrograms were extracted per sample. CDR1 and CDR2 (germline): SGHRS, YFSETQ. V was cut by 1 base and J by 4 bases, with 11 bases left in between. The CDR3 loop spans 14 amino acids. To note about this clonotype: Its antigen is not identified.

Using a J-beta primer mix together with a sample-barcoded 5' primer, a second PCR was run for about 6 to 12 cycles. TCRdb redid the calling of the 5' RACE reads with MiXCR, one entry per CDR3 protein. The sample has around 1,000,000 distinct CDR3 sequences; roughly 24% are singletons. These data were likewise used in another study, on T cells of mothers and their children. That work states: Not a single persistent microchimeric T cell clone was detected.

The source is a girl aged 2 to 10 in good health. Sample: blood. This chain connects TRBV5-1 to TRBJ2-5; D is uncertain. The CDR3 DNA sequence: TGCGCCAGCAGCTTGAACCCCCCTGGAGAGACCCAGTACTTC. This codes for CASSLNPPGETQYF.